A selection of T cell receptor beta chains follows, all from one sample in a study of memory CD8 T cells in hepatitis C reinfection. The data were produced by immunoSEQ multiplex PCR, yet TCRdb's version contains in-frame clones alone and is incomplete. The sample yields 40,000 to 60,000 clones, around nine tenths seen once. The material sequenced was naive CD8+ T cells sorted from blood. These receptor sequences come from a man aged 18-30 years with hepatitis C virus infection. CDR3s include the opening cysteine and the closing phenylalanine or tryptophan. A D gene is named only where the DNA matches it firmly. Only part of the rows carry a size: once, few, many, or a class if the clone is expanded.

V: TRBV29-1
size: .
J: TRBJ2-3
D: TRBD2
DNA: TGCAGCGCACTCTTGGGCGGGAGAGAAGTGGGCACAGATACGCAGTATTTT
CDR3: CSALLGGREVGTDTQYF

V: TRBV27
size: .
J: TRBJ1-6
D: .
DNA: TGTGCCAGCAGTTTGGAGGCAAATTCACCCCTCCACTTT
CDR3: CASSLEANSPLHF

V: TRBV4-1
size: few
J: TRBJ1-1
D: .
DNA: TGCGCCAGCAGCCAAGGGGCAGATGAAGCTTTCTTT
CDR3: CASSQGADEAFF

V: TRBV30
size: .
J: TRBJ1-1
D: .
DNA: TGTGCCGGAGGGTCGAACACTGAAGCTTTCTTT
CDR3: CAGGSNTEAFF

V: TRBV5-4
size: .
J: TRBJ2-7
D: TRBD1
DNA: TGTGCCAGCAGCTCCCGGGACAGGGTTTCCGAGCAGTACTTC
CDR3: CASSSRDRVSEQYF

V: TRBV28
size: .
J: TRBJ2-7
D: TRBD2
DNA: TGTGCCAGCAGTCTCCCACCGGGACTAGCGGGAGGGTACGAGCAGTACTTC
CDR3: CASSLPPGLAGGYEQYF

V: TRBV6-5
size: .
J: TRBJ2-3
D: .
DNA: TGTGCCAGCAGTAGTACTACTTTCACAGATACGCAGTATTTT
CDR3: CASSSTTFTDTQYF

V: TRBV13
size: .
J: TRBJ2-7
D: .
DNA: TGTGCCAGCAGCTTAGTACGGTCCTACGAGCAGTACTTC
CDR3: CASSLVRSYEQYF

V: TRBV11-1
size: once
J: TRBJ2-3
D: .
DNA: TGTGCCAGCAGCGCCCTCCGGGGAGTCACAGATACGCAGTATTTT
CDR3: CASSALRGVTDTQYF

V: TRBV28
size: .
J: TRBJ2-5
D: .
DNA: TGTGCCAGCAGTTTTCCCCGGGAACTGGCCTCCCAAGAGACCCAGTACTTC
CDR3: CASSFPRELASQETQYF

V: TRBV7-2
size: .
J: TRBJ1-6
D: .
DNA: TGTGCCAGCGCCCAGGGTTTTAACTCACCCCTCCACTTT
CDR3: CASAQGFNSPLHF

V: TRBV27
size: .
J: TRBJ1-5
D: TRBD1
DNA: TGTGCCAGCAGAGAAGGGACAGATACGCAGCATTTT
CDR3: CASREGTDTQHF

V: TRBV6-5
size: .
J: TRBJ2-5
D: .
DNA: TGTGCCAGCAGTTACTATGGCGGCCAAGAGACCCAGTACTTC
CDR3: CASSYYGGQETQYF

V: TRBV6-1
size: .
J: TRBJ2-7
D: TRBD2
DNA: TGTGCCAGCAGTGTCGCGCCTAGCGGGAGTACCTACGAGCAGTACTTC
CDR3: CASSVAPSGSTYEQYF

V: TRBV27
size: .
J: TRBJ2-7
D: TRBD2
DNA: TGTGCCAGCAGCCGACTAGCGGATCTTTACGAGCAGTACTTC
CDR3: CASSRLADLYEQYF

V: TRBV28
size: .
J: TRBJ2-1
D: TRBD2
DNA: TGTGCCAGCAGTTCCTCCCGACTAGCGGGAGGGCCTGGGTTTTACAATGAGCAGTTCTTC
CDR3: CASSSSRLAGGPGFYNEQFF

V: TRBV27
size: .
J: TRBJ1-1
D: .
DNA: TGTGCCAGCCACGGGAGGGGGAACACTGAAGCTTTCTTT
CDR3: CASHGRGNTEAFF

V: TRBV27
size: .
J: TRBJ2-5
D: TRBD2
DNA: TGTGCCAGCAGTTTATTTACTAGCGAGTCGGAGACCCAGTACTTC
CDR3: CASSLFTSESETQYF

V: TRBV4-1
size: .
J: TRBJ1-1
D: TRBD1
DNA: TGCGCCAGCAGCCCTCCCGGACAGGGGTTGGGGGAGGAAGCTTTCTTT
CDR3: CASSPPGQGLGEEAFF

V: TRBV5-4
size: .
J: TRBJ1-2
D: TRBD1
DNA: TGTGCCAGCAGCCGAGAGTTCGGGACAGGGGTTGACTATGGCTACACCTTC
CDR3: CASSREFGTGVDYGYTF

V: TRBV4-3
size: .
J: TRBJ2-1
D: TRBD2
DNA: TGCGCCAGCAGCCCAGGACTAGCGGAGTACAATGAGCAGTTCTTC
CDR3: CASSPGLAEYNEQFF

V: TRBV11-2
size: once
J: TRBJ2-1
D: TRBD2
DNA: TGTGCCAGCAGCTCTACTAGCGGGAATCCCTCCTACAATGAGCAGTTCTTC
CDR3: CASSSTSGNPSYNEQFF

V: TRBV5-5
size: .
J: TRBJ2-5
D: TRBD1
DNA: TGTGCCAGCAGCATCGGACAGGGGGAGGTCCAAGAGACCCAGTACTTC
CDR3: CASSIGQGEVQETQYF

V: TRBV6-6
size: .
J: TRBJ1-1
D: .
DNA: TGTGCCAGCAGTTACTCGGTAGTGGACACTGAAGCTTTCTTT
CDR3: CASSYSVVDTEAFF

V: TRBV2
size: .
J: TRBJ2-1
D: .
DNA: TGTGCCAGCAGTGAAGCGCCAGCGGAACCGCCGCCCTACAATGAGCAGTTCTTC
CDR3: CASSEAPAEPPPYNEQFF

V: TRBV5-4
size: .
J: TRBJ2-1
D: .
DNA: TGTGCCAGCAGCCCAGGGGCCCCAGAGGGGAATGAGCAGTTCTTC
CDR3: CASSPGAPEGNEQFF

V: TRBV6-1
size: .
J: TRBJ1-2
D: .
DNA: TGTGCCAGCAGCTACGGGGGGGGTCGGGTCTACACCTTC
CDR3: CASSYGGGRVYTF

V: TRBV6-5
size: .
J: TRBJ2-3
D: .
DNA: TGTGCCAGCAGTTACGCCGGAGGAGATACGCAGTATTTT
CDR3: CASSYAGGDTQYF

V: TRBV2
size: .
J: TRBJ2-5
D: .
DNA: TGTGCCAGCAACCTAGGGGGGGACCCCCAGTACTTC
CDR3: CASNLGGDPQYF

V: TRBV29-1
size: once
J: TRBJ1-1
D: .
DNA: TGCAGCTACAGGGCCTTGGGCACTGAAGCTTTCTTT
CDR3: CSYRALGTEAFF

V: TRBV7-2
size: .
J: TRBJ2-3
D: TRBD2
DNA: TGTGCCAGCAGCTTAGGGACTAGCGGGGGGGCCGGAGATACGCAGTATTTT
CDR3: CASSLGTSGGAGDTQYF

V: TRBV19
size: .
J: TRBJ1-1
D: .
DNA: TGTGCCAGTAGTACCGGACAGAACACTGAAGCTTTCTTT
CDR3: CASSTGQNTEAFF

V: TRBV7-9
size: .
J: TRBJ1-4
D: .
DNA: TGTGCCAGCAGCTTAGCCAATTCCGGGACAACGGGTGAAAAACTGTTTTTT
CDR3: CASSLANSGTTGEKLFF

V: TRBV11-1
size: .
J: TRBJ2-7
D: .
DNA: TGTGCCAGCAGCTCGAGCCTCCCCTACGAGCAGTACTTC
CDR3: CASSSSLPYEQYF

V: TRBV18
size: .
J: TRBJ2-3
D: .
DNA: TGTGCCAGCTCACCACCGAGGGGGAACTTACCGGCAGATACGCAGTATTTT
CDR3: CASSPPRGNLPADTQYF

V: TRBV5-5
size: once
J: TRBJ1-5
D: .
DNA: TGTGCCAGCAGCTTGCGGGGAAGCGGTCAGCCCCAGCATTTT
CDR3: CASSLRGSGQPQHF

V: TRBV27
size: .
J: TRBJ2-1
D: TRBD2
DNA: TGTGCCAGCGCCCTGACTAGCGGGGACCTCTACAATGAGCAGTTCTTC
CDR3: CASALTSGDLYNEQFF

V: TRBV5-4
size: .
J: TRBJ2-2
D: .
DNA: TGTGCCAGCAGTTCTGTCGGGTCGACTGACACCGGGGAGCTGTTTTTT
CDR3: CASSSVGSTDTGELFF

V: TRBV10-2
size: .
J: TRBJ2-3
D: TRBD2
DNA: TGCGCCAGCAGTGATCCGGGAGGCCGCACAGATACGCAGTATTTT
CDR3: CASSDPGGRTDTQYF

V: TRBV4-1
size: .
J: TRBJ2-1
D: TRBD2
DNA: TGCGCCAGCAGCCAAGATGGACTAGTGGAGCAGTTCTTC
CDR3: CASSQDGLVEQFF

V: TRBV4-1
size: .
J: TRBJ1-4
D: .
DNA: TGCGCCAGCAGCCCCAGGGTTGGGGAAAAACTGTTTTTT
CDR3: CASSPRVGEKLFF

V: TRBV6-5
size: .
J: TRBJ1-2
D: .
DNA: TGTGCCAGCAGTTACTCGAGTTCGGGGATGGATGGCTACACCTTC
CDR3: CASSYSSSGMDGYTF

V: TRBV4-3
size: .
J: TRBJ2-1
D: .
DNA: TGCGCCAGCAGCCAAGATACCAGCTACAATGAGCAGTTCTTC
CDR3: CASSQDTSYNEQFF

V: TRBV5-8
size: once
J: TRBJ1-1
D: .
DNA: TGTGCCAGCAGCCGGGGAGTGAACACTGAAGCTTTCTTT
CDR3: CASSRGVNTEAFF